These 31 T cell receptor beta chains share one sample of origin, sequenced in a study of blood T cell repertoires in COVID-19. Clones were sequenced by immunoSEQ multiplex PCR, and TCRdb holds only the in-frame ones, with some missing. The sample has about 180,000 clones, roughly 90% seen once. The sequencing sample was made of peripheral blood. The receptors were gathered from a man aged 50 to 59 with acute or convalescent COVID-19.

The genes are TRBV19 and TRBJ1-5, with D perhaps TRBD1 (5 bases). Germline V gives CDR1 LNHDA, CDR2 SQIVND (reference sequence). The CDR3 is 15 amino acids. V shed 3 bases and J shed 4 bases, with 13 bases lying between them. The CDR3 spells CASSMGGGANQPQHF. The CDR3 DNA reads TGTGCCAGTAGTATGGGCGGAGGGGCTAATCAGCCCCAGCATTTT.

J is TRBJ1-1 and V is TRBV4-2, with D perhaps TRBD1 (6 bases). Per germline, CDR1 LGHNA and CDR2 YNFKEQ. V lost 3 bases, J lost 6 bases, and 17 bases lay in between. The CDR3 has 15 residues. CDR3 nucleotides: TGTGCCAGCAGCCAGGTACAGGGAGAAAGGGCTGAAGCTTTCTTT. It encodes CASSQVQGERAEAFF.

A remark on this clone: Other DNA variants within this sample encode the same CDR3. This sequence joins TRBV19 and TRBJ2-3, with D tentatively TRBD2 (5 bases). This CDR3 has 11 amino acids. Trimming took off 5 bases at V and 6 bases at J, with 6 bases between the two ends. Germline loops: CDR1 LNHDA, CDR2 SQIVND (reference sequence). The CDR3 protein is CASSLADTQYF. The DNA for the CDR3 is TGTGCCAGTAGTTTAGCGGATACGCAGTATTTT. Using reference TRBV19 and TRBJ2-3 for the parts outside the CDR3, the full variable domain is DGGITQSPKYLFRKEGQNVTLSCEQNLNHDAMYWYRQDPGQGLRLIYYSQIVNDFQKGDIAEGYSVSREKKESFPLTVTSAQKNPTAFYLCASSLADTQYFGPGTRLTVL.

V is TRBV28 and J is TRBJ2-7; TRBD2 aligns across 13 bases. Germline-derived CDR1 and CDR2 are MDHEN and SYDVKM. The CDR3 extends over 15 amino acids. The trim removed 5 bases at V and 2 bases at J, leaving 3 bases unmatched. The CDR3 reads CASSPGTSGTYEQYF. The CDR3 DNA reads as TGTGCCAGCAGTCCGGGGACTAGCGGGACCTACGAGCAGTACTTC.

This rearrangement joins TRBV19 to TRBJ1-1, with 12 bases that match TRBD1. The CDR3 consists of 15 residues. V dropped 5 bases and J dropped 5; count of bases not matched to a gene: 6. The germline CDR1 and CDR2 sequences are LNHDA and SQIVND (reference sequence). As DNA, the CDR3 is TGTGCCAGTAGTCTGGGACAGGGGGCGAATACTGAAGCTTTCTTT. This codes for CASSLGQGANTEAFF. The full variable domain, with the rest looked up from reference TRBV19 and TRBJ1-1, is DGGITQSPKYLFRKEGQNVTLSCEQNLNHDAMYWYRQDPGQGLRLIYYSQIVNDFQKGDIAEGYSVSREKKESFPLTVTSAQKNPTAFYLCASSLGQGANTEAFFGQGTRLTVV.

This rearrangement joins TRBV5-5 to TRBJ1-2, with D perhaps TRBD1 (5 bases). The germline gives CDR1 SGHKS, CDR2 YYEKEE (reference sequence). V was pared by 1 base and J by 6 bases, with 10 bases between. This CDR3 has 13 residues. CDR3 nucleotides: TGTGCCAGCAGCTTGTTAGGGGATAATGGCTACACCTTC. This encodes CASSLLGDNGYTF.

The J gene is TRBJ2-3, the V gene TRBV10-3; the D gene is possibly TRBD1 (6 bases). Trimming took 0 bases from V and 0 from J, leaving 10 bases between them. This CDR3 comprises 16 residues. Germline CDR1 ENHRY, CDR2 SYGVKD. CDR3 sequence reads: CAISESGGGSTDTQYF. As DNA, the CDR3 is TGTGCCATCAGTGAGTCTGGGGGCGGTAGCACAGATACGCAGTATTTT.

The chain couples TRBV2 to TRBJ2-2; no reliable D call. Trimming removed 6 bases from V and 2 bases from J, with 10 bases in between. This CDR3 comprises 14 residues. The germline gives CDR1 SNHLY, CDR2 FYNNEI. CDR3: CASRATDNTGELFF. CDR3 nucleotides: TGTGCCAGCAGAGCTACAGATAACACCGGGGAGCTGTTTTTT.

This clone appeared a few times. The rearrangement joins TRBV11-3 to TRBJ2-3, with 8 bases aligning to TRBD2. Germline loops: CDR1 SGHNT, CDR2 YENEEA. V lost 3 bases, J lost 5 bases, and 1 base stayed unmatched. CDR3 length: 13 amino acids. Here the CDR3 reads CASSFSGVDTQYF. CDR3 coding DNA: TGTGCCAGCAGCTTTAGCGGGGTAGATACGCAGTATTTT.

This clone was recorded once. The V and J genes are TRBV2 and TRBJ2-5; tentatively, D is TRBD2 (6 bases). Germline V gene data show CDR1 as SNHLY and CDR2 as FYNNEI. CDR3 length: 13 amino acids. Trimming removed 5 bases at V and 2 bases at J, with 9 bases between. The CDR3 nucleotides read TGTGCCAGCAGTTCGGAGGGGCAAGAGACCCAGTACTTC. It specifies CASSSEGQETQYF. Variable domain in full (rest from reference TRBV2 and TRBJ2-5): EPEVTQTPSHQVTQMGQEVILRCVPISNHLYFYWYRQILGQKVEFLVSFYNNEISEKSEIFDDQFSVERPDGSNFTLKIRSTKLEDSAMYFCASSSEGQETQYFGPGTRLLVL.

The chain is built from TRBV11-3 and TRBJ1-1, with 7 positions matching TRBD1. This CDR3 region has 16 residues. Germline-derived CDR1 and CDR2 are SGHNT and YENEEA. The V gene end was trimmed by 0 bases and the J gene end by 3 bases; junction bases not matched to a gene: 7. The CDR3 spells CASSLERTGVDTEAFF. The CDR3 DNA sequence: TGTGCCAGCAGCTTAGAACGTACAGGGGTGGACACTGAAGCTTTCTTT.

This sequence joins TRBV27 and TRBJ1-6, with unresolved D. Looked up from germline, CDR1 is MNHEY and CDR2 is SMNVEV (reference sequence). V lost 6 bases and J 9 bases, leaving 15 bases between the germline ends. The CDR3 has 14 residues. The CDR3 DNA reads TGTGCCAGCAGCGACCTATCCCGGGGTTCACCCCTCCACTTT. It specifies CASSDLSRGSPLHF.

This chain links TRBV28 with TRBJ1-5; D ambiguous. Germline V lookup: CDR1 MDHEN, CDR2 SYDVKM. Between the trimmed V and J ends, which lost 7 bases and 4 bases, there was a span of 11 bases. The CDR3 is 13 amino acids. The CDR3 loop reads CASILAPNQPQHF. The DNA of the CDR3 is TGTGCCAGCATCTTGGCTCCGAATCAGCCCCAGCATTTT.

The rearrangement joins TRBV19 to TRBJ2-3, with 9 bases that match TRBD1. The V and J ends lost 7 bases and 0 bases, in that order; junction bases with no gene match: 8. Germline V gene data show CDR1 as LNHDA and CDR2 as SQIVND (reference sequence). The CDR3 sequence is 16 residues long. The DNA for the CDR3 is TGTGCCAGTAAGGGAGGGACAGGGACGAGCACAGATACGCAGTATTTT. Its protein is CASKGGTGTSTDTQYF. Together with reference TRBV19 and TRBJ2-3, the CDR3 gives the full variable domain: DGGITQSPKYLFRKEGQNVTLSCEQNLNHDAMYWYRQDPGQGLRLIYYSQIVNDFQKGDIAEGYSVSREKKESFPLTVTSAQKNPTAFYLCASKGGTGTSTDTQYFGPGTRLTVL.

The gene calls are TRBV15 and TRBJ2-5, with 7 bases matching TRBD1. Germline CDR1 and CDR2: LNHNV and YYDKDF (reference sequence). This CDR3 is 14 amino acids long. Trimming took 3 bases from V and 1 from J; bases not matched to a gene: 2. This chain's CDR3 is CATSRGTVQETQYF. In DNA form, the CDR3 reads TGTGCCACCAGCAGGGGGACAGTCCAAGAGACCCAGTACTTC.

The chain has TRBV30 and TRBJ2-1; 15 positions agree with TRBD2. Germline CDR1 reads GTSNPN; CDR2 reads SVGIG (reference sequence). The CDR3 has 18 amino acids. With V trimmed by 3 bases and J by 0 bases, 6 bases remained unmatched. DNA for the CDR3: TGTGCCTGGAGAAATTCGGGACTAGCGGGGGGCTCCTACAATGAGCAGTTCTTC. This gives the protein CAWRNSGLAGGSYNEQFF.

The V call is TRBV3-1 (or the pseudogene TRBV3-2), the J call TRBJ2-1; TRBD2 aligns across 7 bases. Germline CDR1 is LGHDT and CDR2 is YNNKEL (reference sequence). Trimming at V came to 0 bases and at J to 4 bases, leaving 9 bases not matched to a gene. The CDR3 is 17 amino acids. For the CDR3, the DNA is TGTGCCAGCAGCCAAGATCTGAGGAGCGGGACTTACAATGAGCAGTTCTTC. It specifies CASSQDLRSGTYNEQFF.

The chain carries TRBV6-5 and TRBJ1-6; 11 bases are a match to TRBD1. The CDR3 is 14 residues long. Germline trimming cut 5 bases from V and 9 bases from J; bases unmatched to any gene: 3. Germline V gene sequence: CDR1 MNHEY, CDR2 SVGAGI. CDR3 protein: CASSTGTGGSPLHF. For the CDR3, the DNA is TGTGCCAGCAGTACCGGGACAGGGGGTTCACCCCTCCACTTT.

The chain uses TRBV7-6 and TRBJ2-1; TRBD2 might be the D (6 bases). Trimming removed 2 bases from V and 0 bases from J, with 17 bases in between. There are 18 residues in the CDR3. Looked up from germline, CDR1 is SGHVS and CDR2 is FNYEAQ. The CDR3 bases are TGTGCCAGCAGCTTAAGGTCGGGCGGGGCGAACTCCTACAATGAGCAGTTCTTC. It encodes CASSLRSGGANSYNEQFF.

The V and J genes are TRBV7-9 and TRBJ1-2; D is ambiguous. The CDR3 spans 15 residues. In germline, CDR1 is SEHNR, CDR2 FQNEAQ (reference sequence). V lost 4 bases to trimming and J lost 4 bases, with 16 bases between them. CDR3 nucleotides: TGTGCCAGCAGCTCCTCTTCCCCTGCGATCTATGGCTACACCTTC. Translated, it gives CASSSSSPAIYGYTF.

The gene calls are TRBV29-1 and TRBJ1-3; 7 nucleotides agree with TRBD1. The CDR3 loop spans 14 amino acids. Trimming removed 4 bases from V and 4 bases from J; junction bases left unmatched: 7. CDR1 SQVTM and CDR2 ANQGSEA come from the germline V gene. CDR3 sequence reads: CSVVWQGDGNTIYF. In DNA form, the CDR3 reads TGCAGCGTTGTTTGGCAGGGGGACGGAAACACCATATATTTT.

V usage is TRBV7-8 and J usage is TRBJ2-2, with D maybe TRBD2 (5 bases). The CDR3 sequence is 18 residues long. V lost 3 bases and J lost 1, with 18 bases in between. Per the germline V gene, CDR1 is SGHVS and CDR2 is FQNEAQ. CDR3 DNA sequence: TGTGCCAGCAGCTTCGGGGTCCATCACGCCGGGAACACCGGGGAGCTGTTTTTT. Its protein is CASSFGVHHAGNTGELFF.

This chain links TRBV6-2 or TRBV6-3 with TRBJ2-1; TRBD1 is a possible D gene (6 bases). The V and J ends lost 2 bases and 0 bases respectively, with 14 bases between them. The CDR3 extends over 17 amino acids. Germline V gene data show CDR1 as MNHEY and CDR2 as SVGEGT. The CDR3 protein is CASSYGKGGRSYNEQFF. CDR3 in DNA: TGTGCCAGCAGTTACGGGAAAGGGGGACGCTCCTACAATGAGCAGTTCTTC.

The chain joins TRBV18 to TRBJ2-1; TRBD2 matches 13 bases. CDR1 KGHSH and CDR2 LQKENI come from the germline V gene. V gave up 5 bases and J gave up 2 bases; unmatched junction bases: 3. The CDR3 spans 16 residues. This CDR3 is CASSGTSGVTYNEQFF. DNA of the CDR3: TGTGCCAGCTCAGGGACTAGCGGGGTTACCTACAATGAGCAGTTCTTC. The whole variable domain, filled in from reference TRBV18 and TRBJ2-1, reads NAGVMQNPRHLVRRRGQEARLRCSPMKGHSHVYWYRQLPEEGLKFMVYLQKENIIDESGMPKERFSAEFPKEGPSILRIQQVVRGDSAAYFCASSGTSGVTYNEQFFGPGTRLTVL.

The J gene is TRBJ1-1, the V gene TRBV6-5; D not resolved. V lost 6 bases and J lost 0, with 5 bases in between. This CDR3 spans 12 amino acids. Germline CDR1 MNHEY, CDR2 SVGAGI. In DNA form, the CDR3 reads TGTGCCAGCAGGCGCTTGAACACTGAAGCTTTCTTT. Its translation is CASRRLNTEAFF.

The sample holds one count of this clone. The gene calls are TRBV12-5 and TRBJ2-5; TRBD1 is a possible D gene (6 bases). Trimming took off 6 bases at V and 5 bases at J, with 13 bases between the two ends. CDR1 and CDR2 (germline): LGHNT, FRNRAP. The CDR3 has 13 residues. CDR3 nucleotides: TGTGCTAGTGGACAACAGGGAGCGGAGACCCAGTACTTC. This codes for CASGQQGAETQYF.

The chain uses TRBV19 and TRBJ2-1; 11 nucleotides agree with TRBD2. V was pared by 7 bases and J by 2 bases, with 7 bases of the junction left unmatched. There are 16 residues in the CDR3. Germline CDR1 reads LNHDA; CDR2 reads SQIVND (reference sequence). The CDR3 loop is CASKGILAGAYNEQFF. CDR3 DNA sequence: TGTGCCAGTAAAGGGATACTAGCGGGGGCCTACAATGAGCAGTTCTTC.

This clone was observed a single time. V and J are TRBV29-1 and TRBJ2-3; the match to TRBD2 covers 12 bases. The CDR3 length is 15 residues. The germline V gene has CDR1 SQVTM and CDR2 ANQGSEA. The V and J ends lost 6 bases and 4 bases, in that order; junction bases with no gene match: 8. The CDR3 spells CSVIETSGGSDTQYF. As DNA, the CDR3 is TGCAGCGTAATCGAGACTAGCGGGGGATCAGATACGCAGTATTTT.

This clone showed up just once. V and J are TRBV15 and TRBJ1-4; the D is unclear. Germline V lookup: CDR1 LNHNV, CDR2 YYDKDF (reference sequence). Deletions cut 0 bases from V and 1 base from J, with 6 bases between. The CDR3 extends over 15 amino acids. Here the CDR3 DNA reads TGTGCCACCAGCAGAGATTCAGGAACTAATGAAAAACTGTTTTTT. Its translation: CATSRDSGTNEKLFF. Full variable domain (outside the CDR3, taken from reference TRBV15 and TRBJ1-4): DAMVIQNPRYQVTQFGKPVTLSCSQTLNHNVMYWYQQKSSQAPKLLFHYYDKDFNNEADTPDNFQSRRPNTSFCFLDIRSPGLGDTAMYLCATSRDSGTNEKLFFGSGTQLSVL.

The chain uses TRBV11-2 and TRBJ1-2; D unclear. This CDR3 region has 16 residues. Trimming took off 1 base at V and 4 bases at J, with 16 bases between the two ends. Germline CDR1 SGHAT, CDR2 FQNNGV. In DNA, the CDR3 is TGTGCCAGCAGCTTAGGCCCCTATGCGGGGAGCTATGGCTACACCTTC. Its protein product is CASSLGPYAGSYGYTF.

The chain employs TRBV9 and TRBJ2-3; D might be TRBD2 (6 bases). This CDR3 has 13 residues. Trimming took 6 bases from V and 1 from J, leaving 9 bases between them. In germline, CDR1 is SGDLS, CDR2 YYNGEE. CDR3: CASNGGGTDTQYF. The CDR3 DNA follows: TGTGCCAGCAACGGGGGTGGCACAGATACGCAGTATTTT.